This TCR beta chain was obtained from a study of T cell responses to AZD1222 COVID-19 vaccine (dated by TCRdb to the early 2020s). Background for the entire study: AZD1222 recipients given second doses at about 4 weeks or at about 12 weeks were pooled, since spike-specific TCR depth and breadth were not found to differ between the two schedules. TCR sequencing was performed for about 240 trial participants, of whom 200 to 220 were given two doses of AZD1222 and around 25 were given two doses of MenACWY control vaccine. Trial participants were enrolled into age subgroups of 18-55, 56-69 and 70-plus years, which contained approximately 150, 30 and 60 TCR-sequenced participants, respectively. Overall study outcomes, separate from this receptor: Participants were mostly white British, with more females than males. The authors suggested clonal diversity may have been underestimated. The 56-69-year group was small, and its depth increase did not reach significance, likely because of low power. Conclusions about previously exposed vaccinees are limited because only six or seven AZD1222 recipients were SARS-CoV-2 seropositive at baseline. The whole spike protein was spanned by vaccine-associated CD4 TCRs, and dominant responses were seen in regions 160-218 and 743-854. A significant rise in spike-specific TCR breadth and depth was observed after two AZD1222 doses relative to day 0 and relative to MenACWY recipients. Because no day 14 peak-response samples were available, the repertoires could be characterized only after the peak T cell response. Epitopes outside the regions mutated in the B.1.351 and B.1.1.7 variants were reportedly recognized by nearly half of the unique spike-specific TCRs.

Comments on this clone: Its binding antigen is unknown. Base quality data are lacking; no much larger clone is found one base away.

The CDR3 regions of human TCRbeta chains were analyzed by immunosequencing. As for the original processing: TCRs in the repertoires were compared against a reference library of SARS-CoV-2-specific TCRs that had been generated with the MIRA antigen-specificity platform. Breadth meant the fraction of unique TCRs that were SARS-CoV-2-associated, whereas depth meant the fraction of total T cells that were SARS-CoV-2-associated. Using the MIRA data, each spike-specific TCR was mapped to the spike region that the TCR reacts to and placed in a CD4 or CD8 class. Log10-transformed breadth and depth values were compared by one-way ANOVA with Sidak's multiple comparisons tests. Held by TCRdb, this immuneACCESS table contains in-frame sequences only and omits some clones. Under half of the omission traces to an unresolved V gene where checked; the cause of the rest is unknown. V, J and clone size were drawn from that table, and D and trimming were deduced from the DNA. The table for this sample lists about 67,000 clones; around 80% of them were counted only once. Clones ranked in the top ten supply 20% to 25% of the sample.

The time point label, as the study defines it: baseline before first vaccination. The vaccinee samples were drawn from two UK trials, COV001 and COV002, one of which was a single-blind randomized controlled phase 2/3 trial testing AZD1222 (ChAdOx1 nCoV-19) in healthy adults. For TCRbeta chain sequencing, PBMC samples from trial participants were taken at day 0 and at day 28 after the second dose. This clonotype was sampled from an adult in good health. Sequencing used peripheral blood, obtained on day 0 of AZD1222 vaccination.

The CDR3 reads CASTSGWGGNTIYF. The sequence in DNA is TGTGCCAGCACCTCAGGCTGGGGAGGAAACACCATATATTTT. This chain joins TRBV28 to TRBJ1-3; no D gene can be assigned with confidence. For CDR1 and CDR2, the germline V gene lists MDHEN and SYDVKM. The germline ends are 14 bases apart after V is trimmed by 7 bases and J by 4 bases. There are 14 amino acids in the CDR3, from cysteine to phenylalanine inclusive. Only the CDR3 portion is preserved as DNA: 42 bases, with reading frame beginning at the first base.